Below are 2 T cell receptor beta chains sequenced from a single sample in a study of shared clonotypes between healthy human individuals. Sequencing used immunoSEQ multiplex PCR; TCRdb keeps in-frame clones, though not all of them. Of about 1 million clones listed, around 76% were seen once; the top ten hold roughly 1.4%. What was sequenced was memory CD4+ T cells sorted from blood. Subset defined: CD45RA-negative fraction. These receptors all stem from a man aged 18 to 30 in good health.

V is TRBV7-9 and J is TRBJ1-4, with 7 nucleotides matching TRBD1. The V gene's germline CDR1 is SEHNR and CDR2 FQNEAQ (reference sequence). The CDR3 runs 16 residues. The trim removed 1 base at V and 8 bases at J, leaving 10 bases unmatched. The CDR3 region is CASSLGASGGMEKLFF. In nucleotides, the CDR3 is TGTGCCAGCAGCTTAGGAGCGTCAGGGGGTATGGAAAAACTGTTTTTT.

This CDR3 reads CASSLAAAINQPQHF. The CDR3 region has the DNA TGTGCCAGCAGCTTAGCGGCAGCCATCAATCAGCCCCAGCATTTT. V gene TRBV11-3 combines with J gene TRBJ1-5; D unresolved. Germline V gene sequence: CDR1 SGHNT, CDR2 YENEEA. Trimming removed 1 base at V and 3 bases at J, with 10 bases between. The CDR3 runs 15 residues.